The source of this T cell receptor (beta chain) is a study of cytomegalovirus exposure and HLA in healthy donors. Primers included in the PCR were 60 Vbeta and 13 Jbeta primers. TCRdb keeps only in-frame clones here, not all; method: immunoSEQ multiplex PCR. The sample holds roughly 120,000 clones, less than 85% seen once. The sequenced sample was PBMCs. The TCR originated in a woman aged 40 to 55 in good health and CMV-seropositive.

The CDR3 sequence: CASSPPGQGTNIQYF. CDR3 nucleotides: TGTGCCAGCAGTCCACCGGGACAGGGGACGAACATTCAGTACTTC. The rearrangement uses TRBV28 and TRBJ2-4, with 10 bases that match TRBD1. This CDR3 has 15 amino acids. V was pared by 5 bases and J by 7 bases, with 8 bases of the junction left unmatched. Germline V CDR1 and CDR2: MDHEN, SYDVKM.